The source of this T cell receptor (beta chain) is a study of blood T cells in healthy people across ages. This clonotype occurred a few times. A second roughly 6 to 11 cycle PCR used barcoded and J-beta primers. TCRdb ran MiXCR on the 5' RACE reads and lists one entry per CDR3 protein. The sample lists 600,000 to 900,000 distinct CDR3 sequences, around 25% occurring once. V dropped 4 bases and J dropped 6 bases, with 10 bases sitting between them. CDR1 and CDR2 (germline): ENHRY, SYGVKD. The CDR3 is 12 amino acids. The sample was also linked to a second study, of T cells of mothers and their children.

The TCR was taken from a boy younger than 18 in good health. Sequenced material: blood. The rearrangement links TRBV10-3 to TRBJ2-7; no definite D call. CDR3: CAISGHDLEQYF. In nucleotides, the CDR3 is TGTGCCATCAGTGGGCACGATCTCGAGCAGTACTTC.